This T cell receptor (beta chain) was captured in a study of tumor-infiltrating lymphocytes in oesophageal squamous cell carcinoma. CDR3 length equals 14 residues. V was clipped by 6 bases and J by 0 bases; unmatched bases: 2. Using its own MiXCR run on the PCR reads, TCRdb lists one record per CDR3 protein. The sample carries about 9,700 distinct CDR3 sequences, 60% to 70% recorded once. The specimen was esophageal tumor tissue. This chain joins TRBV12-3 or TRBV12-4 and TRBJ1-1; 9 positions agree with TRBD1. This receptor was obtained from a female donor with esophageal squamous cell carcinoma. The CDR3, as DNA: TGTGCCAGCAGGGGGACAGGGTTGAACACTGAAGCTTTCTTT. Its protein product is CASRGTGLNTEAFF.